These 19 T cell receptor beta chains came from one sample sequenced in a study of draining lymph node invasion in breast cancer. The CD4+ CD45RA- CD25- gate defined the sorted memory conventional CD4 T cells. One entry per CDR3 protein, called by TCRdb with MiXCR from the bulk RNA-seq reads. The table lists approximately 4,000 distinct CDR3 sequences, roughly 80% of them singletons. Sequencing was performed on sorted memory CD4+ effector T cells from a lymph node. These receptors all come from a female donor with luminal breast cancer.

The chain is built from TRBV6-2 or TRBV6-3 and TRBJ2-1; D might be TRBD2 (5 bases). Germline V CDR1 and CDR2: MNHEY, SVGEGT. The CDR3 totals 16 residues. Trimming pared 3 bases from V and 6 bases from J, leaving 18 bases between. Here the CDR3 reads CASSYSWVEGANEQFF. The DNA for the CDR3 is TGTGCCAGCAGTTATTCGTGGGTAGAGGGTGCCAATGAGCAGTTCTTC.

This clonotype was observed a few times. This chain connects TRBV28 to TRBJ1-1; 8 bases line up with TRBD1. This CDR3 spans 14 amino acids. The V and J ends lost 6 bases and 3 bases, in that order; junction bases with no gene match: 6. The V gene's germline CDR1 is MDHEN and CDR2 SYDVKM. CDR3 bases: TGTGCCAGCAGAACCCTACAGGGGGACACTGAAGCTTTCTTT. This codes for CASRTLQGDTEAFF.

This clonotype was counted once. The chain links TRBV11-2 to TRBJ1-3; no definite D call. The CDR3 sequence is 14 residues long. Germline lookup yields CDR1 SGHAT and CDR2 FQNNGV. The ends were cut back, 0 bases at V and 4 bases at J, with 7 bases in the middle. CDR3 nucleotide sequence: TGTGCCAGCAGCTTAGATCGACGAGGAAACACCATATATTTT. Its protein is CASSLDRRGNTIYF.

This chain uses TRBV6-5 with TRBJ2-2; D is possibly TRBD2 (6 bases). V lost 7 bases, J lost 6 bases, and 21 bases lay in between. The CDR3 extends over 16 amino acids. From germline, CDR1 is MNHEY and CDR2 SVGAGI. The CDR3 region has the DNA TGTGCCAGCAACGCGTACTTGGGGGGAAGGGCCGGGGAGCTGTTTTTT. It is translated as CASNAYLGGRAGELFF.

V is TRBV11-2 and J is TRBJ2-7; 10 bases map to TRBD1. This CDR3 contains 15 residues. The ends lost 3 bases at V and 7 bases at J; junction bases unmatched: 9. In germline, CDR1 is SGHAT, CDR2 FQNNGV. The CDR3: CASSFTGTGVREQYF. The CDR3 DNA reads TGTGCCAGCAGCTTTACCGGGACAGGGGTGAGAGAGCAGTACTTC.

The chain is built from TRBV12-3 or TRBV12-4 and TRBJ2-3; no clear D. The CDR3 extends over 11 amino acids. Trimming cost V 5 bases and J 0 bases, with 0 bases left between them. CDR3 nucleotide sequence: TGTGCCAGCAGTAGCACAGATACGCAGTATTTT. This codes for CASSSTDTQYF.

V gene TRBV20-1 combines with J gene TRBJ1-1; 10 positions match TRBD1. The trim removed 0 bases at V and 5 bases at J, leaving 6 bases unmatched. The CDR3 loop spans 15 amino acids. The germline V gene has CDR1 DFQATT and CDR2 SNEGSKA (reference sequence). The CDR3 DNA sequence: TGCAGTGCTAGAGATCTGGGACAGGGGAGAACTGAAGCTTTCTTT. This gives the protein CSARDLGQGRTEAFF.

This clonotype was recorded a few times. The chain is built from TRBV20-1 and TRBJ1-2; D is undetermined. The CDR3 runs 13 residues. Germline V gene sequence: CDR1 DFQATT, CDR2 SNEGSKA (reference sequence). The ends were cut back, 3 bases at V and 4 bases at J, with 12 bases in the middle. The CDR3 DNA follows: TGCAGTGCTAGTTTGAGATCTACCTATGGCTACACCTTC. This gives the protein CSASLRSTYGYTF.

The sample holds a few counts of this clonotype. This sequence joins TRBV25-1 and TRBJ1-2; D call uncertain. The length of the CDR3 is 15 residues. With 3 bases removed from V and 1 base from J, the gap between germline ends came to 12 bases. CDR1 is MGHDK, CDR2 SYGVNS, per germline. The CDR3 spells CASSDKGRFNYGYTF. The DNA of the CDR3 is TGTGCCAGCAGTGATAAAGGCAGGTTTAACTATGGCTACACCTTC.

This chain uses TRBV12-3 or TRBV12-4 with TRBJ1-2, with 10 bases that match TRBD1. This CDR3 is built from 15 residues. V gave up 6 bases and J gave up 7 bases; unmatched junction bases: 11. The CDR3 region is CASRTGTGVFSGYTF. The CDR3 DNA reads TGTGCCAGCAGAACCGGGACAGGGGTTTTTTCTGGCTACACCTTC.

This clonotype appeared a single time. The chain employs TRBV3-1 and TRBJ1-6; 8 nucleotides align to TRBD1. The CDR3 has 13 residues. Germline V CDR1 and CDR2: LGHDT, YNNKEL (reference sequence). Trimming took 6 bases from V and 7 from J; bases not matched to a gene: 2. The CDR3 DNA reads TGTGCCAGCAGTGGACAGGGAAATTCACCCCTCCACTTT. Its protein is CASSGQGNSPLHF.

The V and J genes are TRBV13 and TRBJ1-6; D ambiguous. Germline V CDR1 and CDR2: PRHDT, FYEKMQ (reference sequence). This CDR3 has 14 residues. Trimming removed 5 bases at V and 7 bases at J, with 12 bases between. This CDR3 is CASSERASNSPLHF. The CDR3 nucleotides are TGTGCCAGCAGCGAACGGGCCTCAAATTCACCCCTCCACTTT.

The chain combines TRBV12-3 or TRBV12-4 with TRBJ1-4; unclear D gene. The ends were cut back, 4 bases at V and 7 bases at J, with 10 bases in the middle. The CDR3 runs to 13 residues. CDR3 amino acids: CASSWSDGEKLFF. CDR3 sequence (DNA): TGTGCCAGCAGTTGGTCAGATGGTGAAAAACTGTTTTTT.

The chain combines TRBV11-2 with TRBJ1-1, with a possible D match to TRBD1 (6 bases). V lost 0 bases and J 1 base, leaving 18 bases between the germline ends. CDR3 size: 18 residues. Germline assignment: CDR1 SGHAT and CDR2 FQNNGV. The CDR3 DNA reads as TGTGCCAGCAGCTTAGAGGGGACATGGGGCTGGGGGAACACTGAAGCTTTCTTT. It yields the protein CASSLEGTWGWGNTEAFF. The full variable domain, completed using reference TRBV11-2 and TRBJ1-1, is EAGVAQSPRYKIIEKRQSVAFWCNPISGHATLYWYQQILGQGPKLLIQFQNNGVVDDSQLPKDRFSAERLKGVDSTLKIQPAKLEDSAVYLCASSLEGTWGWGNTEAFFGQGTRLTVV.

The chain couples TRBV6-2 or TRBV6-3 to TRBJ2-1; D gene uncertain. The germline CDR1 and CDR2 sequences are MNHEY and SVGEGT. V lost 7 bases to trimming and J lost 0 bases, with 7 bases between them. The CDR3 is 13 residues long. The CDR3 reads CASTPDSYNEQFF. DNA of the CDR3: TGTGCCAGCACACCGGACTCCTACAATGAGCAGTTCTTC.

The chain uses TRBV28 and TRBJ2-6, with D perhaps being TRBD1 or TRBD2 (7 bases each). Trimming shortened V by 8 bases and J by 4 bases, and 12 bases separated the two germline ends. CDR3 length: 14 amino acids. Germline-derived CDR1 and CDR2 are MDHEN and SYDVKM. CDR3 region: CASRRGGGANVLTF. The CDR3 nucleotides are TGTGCCAGCCGCAGGGGGGGAGGGGCCAACGTCCTGACTTTC. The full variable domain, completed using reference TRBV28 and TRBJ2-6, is DVKVTQSSRYLVKRTGEKVFLECVQDMDHENMFWYRQDPGLGLRLIYFSYDVKMKEKGDIPEGYSVSREKKERFSLILESASTNQTSMYLCASRRGGGANVLTFGAGSRLTVL.

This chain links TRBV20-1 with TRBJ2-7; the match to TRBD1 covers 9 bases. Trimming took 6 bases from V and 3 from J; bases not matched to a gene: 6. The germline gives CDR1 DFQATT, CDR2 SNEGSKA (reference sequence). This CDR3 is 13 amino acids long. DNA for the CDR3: TGCAGTGCCGAGGGACAGGGCAGCTACGAGCAGTACTTC. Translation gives CSAEGQGSYEQYF.

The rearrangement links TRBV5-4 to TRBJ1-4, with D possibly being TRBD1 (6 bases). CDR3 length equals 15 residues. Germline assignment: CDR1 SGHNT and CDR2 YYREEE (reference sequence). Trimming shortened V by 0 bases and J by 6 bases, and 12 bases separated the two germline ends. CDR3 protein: CASSLVPQGDEKLFF. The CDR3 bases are TGTGCCAGCAGCTTGGTACCACAGGGAGATGAAAAACTGTTTTTT.

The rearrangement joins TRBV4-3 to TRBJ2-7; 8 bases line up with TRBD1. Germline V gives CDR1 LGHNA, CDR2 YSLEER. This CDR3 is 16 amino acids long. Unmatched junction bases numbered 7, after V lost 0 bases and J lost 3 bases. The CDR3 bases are TGCGCCAGCAGCCAAGAGCCCGGACAGGGAGGCTACGAGCAGTACTTC. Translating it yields CASSQEPGQGGYEQYF.